This TCR beta chain was retrieved from a study of a mutant IDH1 vaccine in newly diagnosed glioma. Comments on this clone: The antigen is undetermined.

Measured with immunoSEQ multiplex PCR; TCRdb has only the in-frame clones, and not every one. The repertoire has around 54,000 clones, 70% to 90% of them found once; the top ten carry more than 1.5%. Germline CDR1 is SGHRS and CDR2 is YFSETQ. The CDR3 contains 16 residues. V lost 3 bases and J lost 3; bases outside the gene matches: 11. The time point was: week 35, safety follow-up. Each dose delivered 300 ug of mutant IDH1 20-mer peptide subcutaneously with imiquimod. Specimen: PBMCs, collected from a glioma patient whose treatment included an IDH1 peptide vaccine. This clonotype was sampled from a man aged 35-49 years with glioma. V usage is TRBV5-1 and J usage is TRBJ2-7, with 8 bases fitting TRBD2. The chain's CDR3 is CASSYYAAGGHYEQYF. For the CDR3, the DNA is TGCGCCAGCAGCTACTATGCGGCGGGGGGACACTACGAGCAGTACTTC.